This TCR beta chain was sequenced in a study of T cell changes during pregnancy in multiple sclerosis. Profiled with immunoSEQ multiplex PCR; TCRdb holds only in-frame clones, not every one. The table shows approximately 65,000 clones, with around 96% occurring only once. The CDR3 runs to 13 residues. Trimming cost V 5 bases and J 9 bases; bases outside gene matches: 7. Germline CDR1 MNHEY, CDR2 SMNVEV (reference sequence). The input for sequencing was CD8+ T cells from peripheral blood mononuclear cells, taken after pregnancy. The receptor comes from a female donor with multiple sclerosis, enrolled in a pregnancy study. The chain recombines TRBV27 with TRBJ1-3; TRBD1 matches 7 bases. The CDR3, as DNA: TGTGCCAGCAGTCCGTCGACAGGGCGCACCATATATTTT. Protein sequence: CASSPSTGRTIYF.